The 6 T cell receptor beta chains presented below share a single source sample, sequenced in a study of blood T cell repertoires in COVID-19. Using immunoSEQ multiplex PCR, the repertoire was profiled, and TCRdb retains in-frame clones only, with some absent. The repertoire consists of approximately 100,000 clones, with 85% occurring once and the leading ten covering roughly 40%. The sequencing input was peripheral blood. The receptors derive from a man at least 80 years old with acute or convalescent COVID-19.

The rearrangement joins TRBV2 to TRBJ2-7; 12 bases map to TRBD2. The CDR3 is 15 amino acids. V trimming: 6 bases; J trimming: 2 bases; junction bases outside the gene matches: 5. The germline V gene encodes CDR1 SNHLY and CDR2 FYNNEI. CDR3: CASRRPSGRAYEQYF. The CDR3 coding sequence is TGTGCCAGCAGGCGACCTAGCGGGAGGGCCTACGAGCAGTACTTC.

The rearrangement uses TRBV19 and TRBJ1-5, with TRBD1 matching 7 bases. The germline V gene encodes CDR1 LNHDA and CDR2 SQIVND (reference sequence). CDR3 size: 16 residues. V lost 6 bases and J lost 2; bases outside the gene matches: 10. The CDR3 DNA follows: TGTGCCAGTAGAACTACAGGGGACGGTGGCAATCAGCCCCAGCATTTT. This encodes CASRTTGDGGNQPQHF.

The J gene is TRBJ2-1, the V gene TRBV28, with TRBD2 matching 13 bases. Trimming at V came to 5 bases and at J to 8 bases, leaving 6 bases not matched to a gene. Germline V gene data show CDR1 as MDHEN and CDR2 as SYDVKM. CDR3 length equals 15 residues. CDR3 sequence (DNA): TGTGCCAGCAGTGAAACTAGCGGGAGGGTCGATGAGCAGTTCTTC. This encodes CASSETSGRVDEQFF. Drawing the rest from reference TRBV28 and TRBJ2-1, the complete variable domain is DVKVTQSSRYLVKRTGEKVFLECVQDMDHENMFWYRQDPGLGLRLIYFSYDVKMKEKGDIPEGYSVSREKKERFSLILESASTNQTSMYLCASSETSGRVDEQFFGPGTRLTVL.

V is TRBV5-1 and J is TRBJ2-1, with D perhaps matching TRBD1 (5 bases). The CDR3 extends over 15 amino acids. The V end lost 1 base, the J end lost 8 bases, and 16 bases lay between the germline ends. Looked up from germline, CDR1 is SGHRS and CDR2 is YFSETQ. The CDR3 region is CASSLRPGNLDEQFF. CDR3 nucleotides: TGCGCCAGCAGCTTGCGGCCAGGGAATCTGGATGAGCAGTTCTTC.

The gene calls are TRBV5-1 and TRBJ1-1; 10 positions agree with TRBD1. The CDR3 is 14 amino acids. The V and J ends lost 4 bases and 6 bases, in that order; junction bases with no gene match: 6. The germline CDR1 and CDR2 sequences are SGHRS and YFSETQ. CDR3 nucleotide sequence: TGCGCCAGCAGCCTCCGACAGGGGGCCTCTGAAGCTTTCTTT. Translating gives CASSLRQGASEAFF.

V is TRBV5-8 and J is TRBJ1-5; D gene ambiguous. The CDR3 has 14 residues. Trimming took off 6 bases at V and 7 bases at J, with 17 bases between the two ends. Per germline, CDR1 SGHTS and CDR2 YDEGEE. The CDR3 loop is CASTLLGLRQPQHF. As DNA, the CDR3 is TGTGCCAGCACCCTCCTAGGACTAAGGCAGCCCCAGCATTTT.